This T cell receptor (beta chain) was recovered during a study of cytomegalovirus exposure and HLA in healthy donors. PCR primers comprised 60 Vbeta and 13 Jbeta primers. Clones were read by immunoSEQ multiplex PCR, and TCRdb kept only the in-frame ones, dropping some. In the table there are some 190,000 clones, approximately 86% of which are singletons. Germline-derived CDR1 and CDR2 are SQVTM and ANQGSEA. The CDR3 has 15 residues. Trimming cost V 6 bases and J 2 bases, with 17 bases left between them. This sequence was found in a woman between 18 and 29 years old in good health and CMV-seronegative. The chain uses TRBV29-1 and TRBJ2-4, with D unclear. The sample consisted of PBMCs. CDR3 sequence reads: CSVLDREPSKNIQYF. The CDR3 DNA follows: TGCAGCGTCCTAGACCGAGAGCCTTCCAAAAACATTCAGTACTTC.